This T cell receptor beta chain derives from a study of shared clonotypes between healthy human individuals. CDR3 size: 18 residues. V shed 2 bases and J 0 bases; nucleotides not matched to a gene: 5. Per germline, CDR1 SGHTA and CDR2 FQGNSA. Every immunoSEQ plate was one replicate of a subset's evenly spread DNA. Generated by immunoSEQ multiplex PCR, the TCRdb table keeps only in-frame clones and is missing some. The sample lists millions of clones, around 90% occurring once. This receptor was obtained from a man aged 18 to 29 in good health. The chain has TRBV7-2 and TRBJ2-1, with 12 bases identical to TRBD2. The sample comprised naive CD4+ T cells sorted from blood. This sample's subset: CD45RA+ positively selected. CDR3 amino acids: CASSLRGLAGSSYNEQFF. The CDR3 DNA is TGTGCCAGCAGCTTAAGGGGACTAGCGGGCAGCTCCTACAATGAGCAGTTCTTC.